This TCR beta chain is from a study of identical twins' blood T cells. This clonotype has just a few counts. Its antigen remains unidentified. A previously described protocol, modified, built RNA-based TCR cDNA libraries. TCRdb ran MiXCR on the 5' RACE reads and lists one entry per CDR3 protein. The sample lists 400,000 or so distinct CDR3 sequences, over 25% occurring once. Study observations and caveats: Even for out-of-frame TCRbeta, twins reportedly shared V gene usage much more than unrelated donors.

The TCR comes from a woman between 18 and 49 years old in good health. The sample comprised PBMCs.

CDR3 region: CASSESTGYVPQYF. The CDR3 region has the DNA TGCGCCAGCAGTGAGTCGACCGGGTACGTGCCGCAGTATTTT. The chain combines TRBV10-1 with TRBJ2-3; no clear D. The CDR3 length is 14 residues. V was trimmed by 0 bases and J by 10 bases, leaving 14 bases between them. Germline V lookup: CDR1 WNHNN, CDR2 SYGVQD (reference sequence).